This TCR beta chain was recorded in a study of T cell responses to AZD1222 COVID-19 vaccine. Overall study findings and caveats: Of the AZD1222 recipients, only 5 or 6 were seropositive at baseline.

Repertoires were generated with immunoSEQ multiplex PCR, while TCRdb's copy carries only in-frame clones and drops some. The sample has 250,000 to 300,000 clones, around 93% seen once. The CDR3 has 13 amino acids. Germline CDR1 MDHEN, CDR2 SYDVKM. V lost 6 bases and J 5 bases, leaving 13 bases between the germline ends. About this clone itself: The antigen remains undetermined.

The chain uses TRBV28 and TRBJ1-2; weak D call: TRBD1 (6 bases). Sequencing used peripheral blood, obtained 28 days after the second AZD1222 dose. This TCR was recovered from an adult who received the AZD1222 COVID-19 vaccine. The CDR3 reads CASSLQGRYGYTF. In DNA, the CDR3 is TGTGCCAGCAGCCTACAGGGAAGATATGGCTACACCTTC.